This T cell receptor beta chain was found in a study of cutaneous CD30+ T cell lymphoproliferative disorder and hepatitis E (dated by TCRdb to 2016 to 2019). This clone was seen a few times. This clone's antigen is unknown. Base quality data are lacking; no much larger clone is found one base away. Libraries were built with the immunoSEQ multiplex PCR assay. Not all clones reach the TCRdb copy of this immuneACCESS table, which keeps in-frame sequences only. Checked studies attribute under half of the gap to unresolved V genes and leave the rest unexplained. The sample records about 7,700 clones, about 76% of which are singletons. 0.9% to 1.2% of the sample rests with the top ten. Sequences SGHTS (CDR1) and YDEGEE (CDR2) are obtained from the germline V gene. V was cut back by 4 bases and J by 2 bases, leaving a gap of 12 bases between them. The cysteine opens and the phenylalanine closes a CDR3 of 14 amino acids. Just the 42-base CDR3 DNA is kept, in frame starting at base 1.

The chain is made from TRBV5-8 and TRBJ1-2; the D gene is perhaps TRBD1, on 5 matching bases. The material sequenced was blood. The TCR was taken from a human donor with a cutaneous T cell lymphoproliferative disorder associated with hepatitis E virus. The nucleotide sequence reads as follows: TGTGCCAGCAGCCGTGGGGCAGGGAACTATGGCTACACCTTC. Its amino acids are CASSRGAGNYGYTF.